The 8 T cell receptor beta chains below all came from one sample that was sequenced in a study of T cell responses to AZD1222 COVID-19 vaccine. Generated by immunoSEQ multiplex PCR, the TCRdb table keeps only in-frame clones and is missing some. The table lists approximately 170,000 clones, roughly nine tenths of them singletons. The specimen comprised peripheral blood, sampled 28 days after the second AZD1222 dose. All receptors come from an adult who received the AZD1222 COVID-19 vaccine.

This chain connects TRBV5-6 to TRBJ1-1; D is uncertain. This CDR3 comprises 14 residues. Trimming stripped 2 bases from V and 4 bases from J, with 12 bases between. Germline CDR1 is SGHDT and CDR2 is YYEEEE. The CDR3 loop reads CASSLLMVSTEAFF. CDR3 nucleotides: TGTGCCAGCAGCTTATTAATGGTAAGCACTGAAGCTTTCTTT.

This chain joins TRBV27 and TRBJ1-5, with TRBD1 matching over 7 bases. Germline CDR1 and CDR2: MNHEY and SMNVEV (reference sequence). This CDR3 has 15 amino acids. Trimming took 2 bases from V and 3 from J; bases not matched to a gene: 4. This CDR3 is CASSLKGAHNQPQHF. CDR3 DNA sequence: TGTGCCAGCAGTTTAAAGGGGGCACACAATCAGCCCCAGCATTTT.

The chain recombines TRBV29-1 with TRBJ1-2; D not resolved. This CDR3 contains 14 residues. V was clipped by 3 bases and J by 4 bases, with 15 bases between them. Germline CDR1 is SQVTM and CDR2 is ANQGSEA. CDR3 DNA sequence: TGCAGCGTTGAGGAGCGGGTCAGAGTCTATGGCTACACCTTC. Encoded protein: CSVEERVRVYGYTF.

CDR3 amino acids: CASSYSTSFSYNEQFF. In DNA, the CDR3 is TGTGCCAGCAGTTACTCGACTAGTTTTTCCTACAATGAGCAGTTCTTC. This chain connects TRBV6-5 to TRBJ2-1; D is perhaps TRBD2 (6 bases). The ends were cut back, 0 bases at V and 1 base at J, with 10 bases in the middle. The CDR3 is 16 amino acids. CDR1 MNHEY and CDR2 SVGAGI come from the germline V gene.

This rearrangement joins TRBV14 to TRBJ1-1; D unclear. Per the germline V gene, CDR1 is SGHDN and CDR2 is FVKESK. V was clipped by 2 bases and J by 7 bases, with 8 bases between them. The CDR3 extends over 12 amino acids. CDR3 region: CASSQSVGEAFF. Written as DNA, the CDR3 is TGTGCCAGCAGCCAATCAGTGGGTGAAGCTTTCTTT.

The DNA of the CDR3 is TGTGCCAGCAGTGTGACCAGGTCCCCGGCGGGCTGGAACAATGAGCAGTTCTTC. Residues: CASSVTRSPAGWNNEQFF. The chain has TRBV2 and TRBJ2-1, with D possibly matching TRBD2 (5 bases). Germline V gene lookup returns CDR1 SNHLY and CDR2 FYNNEI. The length of the CDR3 is 18 residues. The germline V and J ends were trimmed by 4 bases and 5 bases, with 24 bases remaining between them.

The rearrangement uses TRBV6-4 and TRBJ2-3; D is possibly TRBD1 (5 bases). CDR1 and CDR2 from the germline V gene are MRHNA and SNTAGT. The ends were cut back, 2 bases at V and 5 bases at J, with 8 bases in the middle. The CDR3 runs to 13 residues. The CDR3 coding sequence is TGTGCCAGCAGTGACGGGGCGGAAGATACGCAGTATTTT. It yields the protein CASSDGAEDTQYF.

V is TRBV7-9 and J is TRBJ2-7, with 8 bases aligning to TRBD1. The CDR3 length is 17 residues. Germline-derived CDR1 and CDR2 are SEHNR and FQNEAQ (reference sequence). The junction had 14 bases not matched to a gene; V was cut back by 0 bases and J by 7 bases. The CDR3: CASSLAKLGQGGKEQYF. CDR3 bases: TGTGCCAGCAGCTTAGCGAAGCTCGGACAGGGTGGGAAAGAGCAGTACTTC.